A selection of T cell receptor beta chains follows, all from one sample in a study of monozygotic twins with cystic fibrosis. Libraries were prepared by immunoSEQ multiplex PCR; TCRdb keeps only in-frame clonotypes and omits some of them. The sample includes approximately 25,000 clones, approximately 90% of them seen just once. Sequenced: blood. The receptors were gathered from a girl aged 2 to 10 with cystic fibrosis. Both conserved end residues are part of each CDR3. Fields, in order: clone size, V gene, D gene, J gene, CDR3 protein, CDR3 DNA. D genes are given only for firm matches. Clone size, where shown, is once, few, many, or a class for clones that have expanded.

abundance: -; v_gene: TRBV19; d_gene: TRBD1; j_gene: TRBJ1-1; CDR3aa: CATGQGFGGTEAFF; CDR3nt: TGTGCTACGGGACAGGGTTTCGGAGGCACTGAAGCTTTCTTT
abundance: -; v_gene: TRBV7-2; d_gene: -; j_gene: TRBJ2-7; CDR3aa: CASSLAGRQGQYF; CDR3nt: TGTGCCAGCAGCTTAGCGGGACGCCAGGGGCAGTACTTC
abundance: -; v_gene: TRBV30; d_gene: -; j_gene: TRBJ1-3; CDR3aa: CAWSLGGPGGSGNTIYF; CDR3nt: TGTGCCTGGAGTTTAGGCGGCCCGGGGGGCTCTGGAAACACCATATATTTT
abundance: -; v_gene: TRBV6-1; d_gene: TRBD1; j_gene: TRBJ1-2; CDR3aa: CASTMTGNYGYTF; CDR3nt: TGTGCCAGCACAATGACAGGGAACTATGGCTACACCTTC
abundance: -; v_gene: TRBV7-2; d_gene: -; j_gene: TRBJ2-1; CDR3aa: CASSTRLTAGQQFF; CDR3nt: TGTGCCAGCAGCACCAGGTTAACAGCGGGTCAGCAGTTCTTC
abundance: -; v_gene: TRBV5-1; d_gene: -; j_gene: TRBJ1-6; CDR3aa: CASSPGNSPLHF; CDR3nt: TGCGCCAGCAGCCCAGGGAATTCACCCCTCCACTTT
abundance: -; v_gene: TRBV5-6; d_gene: -; j_gene: TRBJ1-3; CDR3aa: CASSSGGGPHSGNTIYF; CDR3nt: TGTGCCAGCAGCTCGGGTGGAGGGCCCCACTCTGGAAACACCATATATTTT
abundance: -; v_gene: TRBV19; d_gene: -; j_gene: TRBJ1-1; CDR3aa: CASNLGRWGNTEAFF; CDR3nt: TGTGCCAGTAACCTCGGGAGGTGGGGTAACACTGAAGCTTTCTTT
abundance: -; v_gene: TRBV7-9; d_gene: -; j_gene: TRBJ1-5; CDR3aa: CASSPGGGPQPQHF; CDR3nt: TGTGCCAGCAGCCCTGGGGGTGGGCCTCAGCCCCAGCATTTT
abundance: -; v_gene: TRBV5-1; d_gene: -; j_gene: TRBJ2-7; CDR3aa: CATRDLLGEQYF; CDR3nt: TGCGCCACTCGGGACCTTCTTGGGGAGCAGTACTTC
abundance: -; v_gene: TRBV5-6; d_gene: -; j_gene: TRBJ2-7; CDR3aa: CASSLVIRGRYEQYF; CDR3nt: TGTGCCAGCAGCTTGGTAATCAGGGGAAGGTACGAGCAGTACTTC
abundance: -; v_gene: TRBV2; d_gene: TRBD2; j_gene: TRBJ2-1; CDR3aa: CASKGLAGGLTYNEQFF; CDR3nt: TGTGCCAGCAAGGGACTAGCGGGGGGGCTTACCTACAATGAGCAGTTCTTC
abundance: -; v_gene: TRBV4-3; d_gene: TRBD1; j_gene: TRBJ2-1; CDR3aa: CASSQVGTGSNEQFF; CDR3nt: TGCGCCAGCAGCCAAGTGGGGACAGGGTCTAATGAGCAGTTCTTC
abundance: -; v_gene: TRBV6-6; d_gene: -; j_gene: TRBJ2-7; CDR3aa: CASKAEVSYEQYF; CDR3nt: TGTGCCAGCAAGGCTGAGGTCTCCTACGAGCAGTACTTC
abundance: -; v_gene: TRBV6-5; d_gene: -; j_gene: TRBJ2-1; CDR3aa: CASTGQNSYNEQFF; CDR3nt: TGTGCCAGTACCGGACAGAACTCCTACAATGAGCAGTTCTTC
abundance: -; v_gene: TRBV5-1; d_gene: TRBD1; j_gene: TRBJ2-7; CDR3aa: CASSLEALGQDSYEQYF; CDR3nt: TGCGCCAGCAGCTTGGAGGCTTTGGGACAGGACTCCTACGAGCAGTACTTC
abundance: -; v_gene: TRBV12-5; d_gene: TRBD2; j_gene: TRBJ2-2; CDR3aa: CASGWEGTGELFF; CDR3nt: TGTGCTAGTGGTTGGGAGGGTACCGGGGAGCTGTTTTTT
abundance: -; v_gene: TRBV9; d_gene: -; j_gene: TRBJ2-2; CDR3aa: CASSVEPTGELFF; CDR3nt: TGTGCCAGCAGCGTAGAGCCAACCGGGGAGCTGTTTTTT
abundance: -; v_gene: TRBV6-5; d_gene: -; j_gene: TRBJ2-1; CDR3aa: CASRDTSFGNEQFF; CDR3nt: TGTGCCAGCAGAGACACCTCGTTTGGCAATGAGCAGTTCTTC
abundance: -; v_gene: TRBV4-1; d_gene: -; j_gene: TRBJ2-7; CDR3aa: CASSQGHEQYF; CDR3nt: TGCGCCAGCAGCCAAGGGCACGAGCAGTACTTC
abundance: -; v_gene: TRBV7-8; d_gene: TRBD2; j_gene: TRBJ2-7; CDR3aa: CASSSGLAGSSYEQYF; CDR3nt: TGTGCCAGCAGCTCGGGACTAGCGGGCAGCTCCTACGAGCAGTACTTC
abundance: -; v_gene: TRBV7-2; d_gene: -; j_gene: TRBJ2-2; CDR3aa: CASSGTGELFF; CDR3nt: TGTGCCAGCAGCGGCACCGGGGAGCTGTTTTTT
abundance: -; v_gene: TRBV19; d_gene: -; j_gene: TRBJ1-5; CDR3aa: CASRIGNLAQHF; CDR3nt: TGTGCCAGTAGGATCGGGAATCTTGCCCAGCATTTT
abundance: -; v_gene: TRBV7-7; d_gene: -; j_gene: TRBJ2-1; CDR3aa: CASSASPDNEQFF; CDR3nt: TGTGCCAGCAGCGCAAGTCCGGACAATGAGCAGTTCTTC
abundance: -; v_gene: TRBV7-9; d_gene: TRBD1; j_gene: TRBJ1-2; CDR3aa: CASSSNDRGNYGYTF; CDR3nt: TGTGCCAGCAGCTCCAACGACAGGGGGAACTATGGCTACACCTTC
abundance: -; v_gene: TRBV4-3; d_gene: TRBD1; j_gene: TRBJ1-5; CDR3aa: CASSQEWTGDQPQHF; CDR3nt: TGCGCCAGCAGCCAAGAGTGGACAGGGGATCAGCCCCAGCATTTT
abundance: -; v_gene: TRBV19; d_gene: -; j_gene: TRBJ2-2; CDR3aa: CASSQGDTGELFF; CDR3nt: TGTGCCAGTAGTCAGGGCGACACCGGGGAGCTGTTTTTT
abundance: -; v_gene: TRBV4-1; d_gene: TRBD1; j_gene: TRBJ1-2; CDR3aa: CASSQDAAGGFYGYTF; CDR3nt: TGCGCCAGCAGCCAAGATGCGGCAGGGGGGTTCTATGGCTACACCTTC
abundance: once; v_gene: TRBV2; d_gene: -; j_gene: TRBJ2-2; CDR3aa: CASQSSRNTGELFF; CDR3nt: TGTGCCAGCCAAAGTAGCCGCAACACCGGGGAGCTGTTTTTT
abundance: -; v_gene: TRBV6-5; d_gene: -; j_gene: TRBJ1-4; CDR3aa: CASSYTRQEGNEKLFF; CDR3nt: TGTGCCAGCAGTTACACCCGACAGGAGGGGAATGAAAAACTGTTTTTT